Presented here are 26 T cell receptor beta chains from one specimen sequenced in a study of STAT5B mutations in CD4+ large granular lymphocyte leukemia. Assay: immunoSEQ multiplex PCR; the TCRdb copy retains only in-frame clones and omits some. The sample shows 20,000 to 25,000 clones, less than 80% of them seen only once. The sequenced sample consisted of CD4+ T cells from blood buffy coats. Source of these receptors: a human donor in good health.

The J gene is TRBJ2-3, the V gene TRBV11-3; no clear D. Germline lookup yields CDR1 SGHNT and CDR2 YENEEA. The CDR3 contains 17 residues. The ends were cut back, 1 base at V and 2 bases at J, with 16 bases in the middle. The CDR3: CASSLGRKGGYTDTQYF. CDR3 nucleotides: TGTGCCAGCAGCTTAGGACGGAAGGGTGGTTACACAGATACGCAGTATTTT.

The chain carries TRBV4-1 and TRBJ1-2; D gene unclear. V was clipped by 0 bases and J by 3 bases, with 14 bases between them. The CDR3 covers 16 residues. Germline values: CDR1 MGHRA, CDR2 YSYEKL. DNA for the CDR3: TGCGCCAGCAGCCAAGAGTTTGACAACCCTTACTATGGCTACACCTTC. This sequence encodes CASSQEFDNPYYGYTF.

V gene TRBV6-1 combines with J gene TRBJ2-7; TRBD1 agrees at 8 bases. Germline assignment: CDR1 MNHNS and CDR2 SASEGT. V dropped 2 bases and J dropped 0; count of bases not matched to a gene: 3. CDR3 length: 15 amino acids. This CDR3 reads CASSEPGQVSYEQYF. The CDR3, as DNA: TGTGCCAGCAGTGAACCGGGACAGGTCTCCTACGAGCAGTACTTC.

This clone was seen once. V is TRBV7-7 and J is TRBJ2-1; 8 positions match TRBD2. The CDR3 is 14 amino acids. Germline V gives CDR1 SSHAT, CDR2 FNYEAQ (reference sequence). V gave up 2 bases and J gave up 13 bases; unmatched junction bases: 10. In DNA, the CDR3 is TGTGCCAGCAGCTTAAACGAGGTTAGCGGGATCCAGTTCTTC. Protein: CASSLNEVSGIQFF. The full variable domain, with the rest looked up from reference TRBV7-7 and TRBJ2-1, is GAGVSQSPRYKVTKRGQDVTLRCDPISSHATLYWYQQALGQGPEFLTYFNYEAQPDKSGLPSDRFSAERPEGSISTLTIQRTEQRDSAMYRCASSLNEVSGIQFFGPGTRLTVL.

The rearrangement uses TRBV6-1 and TRBJ2-1, with 11 bases aligning to TRBD1. CDR1 is MNHNS, CDR2 SASEGT, per germline. Trimming took 6 bases from V and 7 from J; bases not matched to a gene: 8. This CDR3 spans 15 amino acids. The CDR3 sequence: CASSEDRGRRNEQFF. In DNA form, the CDR3 reads TGTGCCAGCAGCGAGGACAGGGGGCGGAGAAATGAGCAGTTCTTC.

Regarding this clone: A read error may account for a junction end that differs from germline. V usage is TRBV30 and J usage is TRBJ2-7, with 8 nucleotides matching TRBD1. From germline, CDR1 is GTSNPN and CDR2 SVGIG (reference sequence). CDR3 length: 12 residues. The CDR3 sequence: CARSEQGGEQYF. The CDR3 region has the DNA TGTGCCCGGAGTGAACAGGGGGGTGAGCAGTACTTC.

The V gene is TRBV30, the J gene TRBJ1-1; D remains ambiguous. Between the trimmed V and J ends, which lost 4 bases and 11 bases, there was a span of 14 bases. The germline gives CDR1 GTSNPN, CDR2 SVGIG (reference sequence). This CDR3 comprises 11 residues. The CDR3 spells CAWTSYPGAFF. The CDR3 nucleotides are TGTGCCTGGACCTCATACCCTGGGGCTTTCTTT.

The chain has TRBV7-2 and TRBJ2-7; 11 nucleotides align to TRBD2. The CDR3 length is 14 residues. CDR1 is SGHTA and CDR2 is FQGNSA in the germline V gene. Germline trimming cut 5 bases from V and 6 bases from J; bases unmatched to any gene: 6. This CDR3 reads CASSLLTSGTEQYF. CDR3 nucleotides: TGTGCCAGCAGCCTTCTGACTAGCGGGACCGAGCAGTACTTC.

This chain's CDR3 is CATPGPYNTGELFF. The DNA of the CDR3 is TGTGCCACTCCCGGGCCTTATAACACCGGGGAGCTGTTTTTT. V usage is TRBV7-9 and J usage is TRBJ2-2; D gene unclear. Germline CDR1 and CDR2: SEHNR and FQNEAQ (reference sequence). This CDR3 has 14 amino acids. V was shortened by 10 bases and J by 2 bases, with 14 bases between the two germline ends.

This clone is a singleton in its sample. The chain carries TRBV27 and TRBJ1-1, with D perhaps matching TRBD1 (5 bases). CDR1 and CDR2 from the germline V gene are MNHEY and SMNVEV (reference sequence). This CDR3 region has 15 residues. Trimming left V 4 bases short and J 0 bases short, with 12 bases between. The CDR3 nucleotides read TGTGCCAGCAGTTCTCGGGGGGGTATGAACACTGAAGCTTTCTTT. Protein product: CASSSRGGMNTEAFF.

V gene TRBV19 combines with J gene TRBJ2-7, with D maybe TRBD2 (7 bases). CDR3 size: 14 residues. V was clipped by 1 base and J by 5 bases, with 12 bases between them. Looked up from germline, CDR1 is LNHDA and CDR2 is SQIVND (reference sequence). CDR3 in DNA: TGTGCCAGTAGTATAGGTAGGGGGGGCAACGAGCAGTACTTC. Protein: CASSIGRGGNEQYF.

The J gene is TRBJ2-2, the V gene TRBV18; 7 nucleotides match TRBD1. V was clipped by 4 bases and J by 6 bases; unmatched bases: 8. This CDR3 has 15 amino acids. Per germline, CDR1 KGHSH and CDR2 LQKENI. The CDR3 bases are TGTGCCAGCTCACGGCGACAGGGAAATGCCGGGGAGCTGTTTTTT. Translation: CASSRRQGNAGELFF.

This rearrangement joins TRBV29-1 to TRBJ2-7; 8 bases fit TRBD1. The germline V gene has CDR1 SQVTM and CDR2 ANQGSEA. The CDR3 spans 16 residues. The V and J ends lost 1 base and 6 bases, in that order; junction bases with no gene match: 14. Here the CDR3 DNA reads TGCAGCGTTGAAGGGGCAGTGAGGACAGGGTCTTCCGAGCAGTACTTC. Translated: CSVEGAVRTGSSEQYF.

The V and J genes are TRBV6-1 and TRBJ2-1; D call uncertain. Trimming pared 6 bases from V and 4 bases from J, leaving 7 bases between. CDR1 is MNHNS, CDR2 SASEGT, per germline. The CDR3 is 12 amino acids. CDR3 bases: TGTGCCAGCAGCCTACTATACAATGAGCAGTTCTTC. Translated: CASSLLYNEQFF.

In DNA, the CDR3 is TGTGCCAGCAGTTTACTCGGGGCAGGGAACACCGGGGAGCTGTTTTTT. Its protein product is CASSLLGAGNTGELFF. The rearrangement uses TRBV28 and TRBJ2-2; D possibly matches TRBD1 or TRBD2 (5 bases each). The V end was cut by 2 bases, the J end by 1 base, with 11 bases between. This CDR3 region has 16 residues. Per the germline V gene, CDR1 is MDHEN and CDR2 is SYDVKM.

This rearrangement joins TRBV4-1 to TRBJ2-7, with D maybe TRBD1 (5 bases). The CDR3 sequence is 16 residues long. The V gene lost 0 bases and the J gene lost 7 bases, with 19 bases spanning the gap. Germline V gene sequence: CDR1 MGHRA, CDR2 YSYEKL. CDR3 loop: CASSQENPTGMREQYF. Written as DNA, the CDR3 is TGCGCCAGCAGCCAAGAAAACCCTACAGGAATGCGAGAGCAGTACTTC.

The V and J genes are TRBV2 and TRBJ2-1, with no clear D. This CDR3 is built from 15 residues. The V gene's germline CDR1 is SNHLY and CDR2 FYNNEI. The V end was cut by 2 bases, the J end by 0 bases, with 8 bases between. The CDR3: CASSEMGFSYNEQFF. DNA for the CDR3: TGTGCCAGCAGTGAAATGGGCTTCTCCTACAATGAGCAGTTCTTC.

The chain carries TRBV6-1 and TRBJ2-3; TRBD2 agrees at 11 bases. Germline assignment: CDR1 MNHNS and CDR2 SASEGT. The CDR3 extends over 16 amino acids. V lost 4 bases, J lost 2 bases, and 5 bases stayed unmatched. For the CDR3, the DNA is TGTGCCAGCAGTGGACTAGCGGGGAGAATCACAGATACGCAGTATTTT. Translating it yields CASSGLAGRITDTQYF.

The rearrangement uses TRBV4-1 and TRBJ2-5; D call uncertain. V dropped 0 bases and J dropped 5 bases, with 13 bases sitting between them. Germline V gene sequence: CDR1 MGHRA, CDR2 YSYEKL. CDR3 length equals 15 residues. The CDR3 DNA reads as TGCGCCAGCAGCCAAGATGTCTGGGGAATGGAGACCCAGTACTTC. Residues: CASSQDVWGMETQYF.

The J gene is TRBJ2-7, the V gene TRBV6-1; D possibly corresponds to TRBD1 (6 bases). The CDR3 covers 12 residues. The V end was cut by 6 bases, the J end by 6 bases, with 12 bases between. Germline CDR1 and CDR2: MNHNS and SASEGT. The CDR3: CASRPQGVEQYF. The CDR3 nucleotides are TGTGCCAGCAGACCACAGGGCGTCGAGCAGTACTTC.

The chain links TRBV11-3 to TRBJ2-1, with D uncertain. V was pared by 0 bases and J by 0 bases, with 9 bases between. Germline V gene lookup returns CDR1 SGHNT and CDR2 YENEEA. The length of the CDR3 is 16 residues. CDR3 sequence reads: CASSLDRTSSYNEQFF. CDR3 DNA: TGTGCCAGCAGCTTAGATAGGACCAGCTCCTACAATGAGCAGTTCTTC.

This clone was seen only a few times. V usage is TRBV5-1 and J usage is TRBJ2-2; TRBD2 aligns across 9 bases. CDR3 length: 15 amino acids. Germline values: CDR1 SGHRS, CDR2 YFSETQ. Trimming removed 5 bases from V and 3 bases from J; junction bases left unmatched: 5. The CDR3: CASRDSGSYTGELFF. CDR3 in DNA: TGCGCCAGCAGGGATAGCGGGAGTTACACCGGGGAGCTGTTTTTT.

The rearrangement links TRBV27 to TRBJ2-1; maybe TRBD2 (6 bases). V lost 0 bases and J lost 5, with 14 bases in between. CDR3 size: 16 residues. Looked up from germline, CDR1 is MNHEY and CDR2 is SMNVEV (reference sequence). The CDR3 loop reads CASSLSLRDSDNEQFF. In nucleotides, the CDR3 is TGTGCCAGCAGTTTATCGCTAAGGGACTCGGACAATGAGCAGTTCTTC.

The rearrangement joins TRBV5-5 to TRBJ2-1; either TRBD1 or TRBD2 may supply D (5 bases each). CDR1 is SGHKS and CDR2 is YYEKEE in the germline V gene (reference sequence). This CDR3 spans 16 amino acids. The V end was cut by 4 bases, the J end by 1 base, with 15 bases between. The CDR3 DNA sequence: TGTGCCAGCAGCCGCATTGGGGGTAGGTCCTACAATGAGCAGTTCTTC. It translates to CASSRIGGRSYNEQFF.

The chain recombines TRBV5-1 with TRBJ2-3; 10 nucleotides line up with TRBD2. Germline CDR1 is SGHRS and CDR2 is YFSETQ. The CDR3 runs 16 residues. Trimming at V came to 4 bases and at J to 2 bases, leaving 7 bases not matched to a gene. CDR3: CASSPVAGGSTDTQYF. In DNA, the CDR3 is TGCGCCAGCAGCCCTGTAGCGGGAGGATCCACAGATACGCAGTATTTT. Complete variable domain (other parts from reference TRBV5-1 and TRBJ2-3): KAGVTQTPRYLIKTRGQQVTLSCSPISGHRSVSWYQQTPGQGLQFLFEYFSETQRNKGNFPGRFSGRQFSNSRSEMNVSTLELGDSALYLCASSPVAGGSTDTQYFGPGTRLTVL.

V gene TRBV6-5 combines with J gene TRBJ1-1; 7 positions match TRBD1. Germline V gene sequence: CDR1 MNHEY, CDR2 SVGAGI. This CDR3 region has 13 residues. V gave up 6 bases and J gave up 2 bases; unmatched junction bases: 3. The CDR3 is CASRTGSNTEAFF. DNA for the CDR3: TGTGCCAGCAGGACAGGGTCCAACACTGAAGCTTTCTTT.